The clone carrying this T cell receptor beta chain was counted only a few times. The entry originates in a study of beta chain features in type 1 diabetes. Expressed TCRB transcripts were sequenced after all isolated RNA was converted to cDNA. Generated by immunoSEQ multiplex PCR, the TCRdb table keeps only in-frame clones and is missing some. The sample yields a few hundred thousand clones, over 9.5% seen once. Trimming removed 2 bases at V and 4 bases at J, with 11 bases between. The germline V gene has CDR1 SQVTM and CDR2 ANQGSEA. The CDR3 sequence is 13 residues long. The receptor's source is a woman aged 18-29 years in good health. The chain links TRBV29-1 to TRBJ1-1; D is perhaps TRBD1 (5 bases). The sample was naive CD4+ T cells from blood. CDR3 sequence reads: CSVEIGVGTEAFF. The CDR3 DNA sequence: TGCAGCGTTGAAATAGGGGTTGGCACTGAAGCTTTCTTT.